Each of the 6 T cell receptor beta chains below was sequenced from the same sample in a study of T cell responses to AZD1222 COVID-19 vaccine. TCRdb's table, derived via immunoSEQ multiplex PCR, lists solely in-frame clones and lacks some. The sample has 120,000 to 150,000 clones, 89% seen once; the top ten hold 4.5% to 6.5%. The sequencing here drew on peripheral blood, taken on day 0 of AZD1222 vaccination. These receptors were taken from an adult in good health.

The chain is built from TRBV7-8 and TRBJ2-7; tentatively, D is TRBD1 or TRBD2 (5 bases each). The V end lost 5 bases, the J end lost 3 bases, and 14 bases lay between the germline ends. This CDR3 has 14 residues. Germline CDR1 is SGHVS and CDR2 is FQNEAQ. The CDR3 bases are TGTGCCAGCAGCCCCCGTGGGGGTATCTACGAGCAGTACTTC. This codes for CASSPRGGIYEQYF.

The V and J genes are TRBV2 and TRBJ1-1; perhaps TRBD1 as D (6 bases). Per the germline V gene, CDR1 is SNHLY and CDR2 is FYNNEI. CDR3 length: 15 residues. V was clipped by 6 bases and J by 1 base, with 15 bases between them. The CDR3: CASRVVGQTNTEAFF. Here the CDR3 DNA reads TGTGCCAGCAGAGTCGTTGGACAGACGAACACTGAAGCTTTCTTT. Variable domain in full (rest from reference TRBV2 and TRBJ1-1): EPEVTQTPSHQVTQMGQEVILRCVPISNHLYFYWYRQILGQKVEFLVSFYNNEISEKSEIFDDQFSVERPDGSNFTLKIRSTKLEDSAMYFCASRVVGQTNTEAFFGQGTRLTVV.

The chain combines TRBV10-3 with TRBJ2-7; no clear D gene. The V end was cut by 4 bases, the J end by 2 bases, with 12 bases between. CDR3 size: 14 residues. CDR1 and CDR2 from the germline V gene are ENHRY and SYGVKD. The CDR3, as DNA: TGTGCCATCAGTGCGGAACTCGGGCCCTACGAGCAGTACTTC. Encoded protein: CAISAELGPYEQYF.

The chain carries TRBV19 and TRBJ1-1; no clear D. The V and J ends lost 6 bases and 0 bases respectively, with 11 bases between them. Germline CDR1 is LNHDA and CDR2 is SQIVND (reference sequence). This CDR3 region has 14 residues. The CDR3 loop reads CASSPGRLNTEAFF. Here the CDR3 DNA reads TGTGCCAGTAGCCCAGGACGGTTGAACACTGAAGCTTTCTTT.

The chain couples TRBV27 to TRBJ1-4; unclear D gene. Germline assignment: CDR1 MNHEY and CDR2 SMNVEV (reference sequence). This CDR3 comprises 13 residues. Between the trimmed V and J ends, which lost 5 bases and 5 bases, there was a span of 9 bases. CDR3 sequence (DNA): TGTGCCAGCAGTCGAATTAGCAATGAAAAACTGTTTTTT. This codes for CASSRISNEKLFF.

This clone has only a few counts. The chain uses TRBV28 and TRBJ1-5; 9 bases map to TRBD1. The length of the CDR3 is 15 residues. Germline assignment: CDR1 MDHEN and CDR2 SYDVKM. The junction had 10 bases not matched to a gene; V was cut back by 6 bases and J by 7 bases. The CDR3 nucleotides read TGTGCCAGCAGCCGCCCACAGGGGGCTGAGCAGCCCCAGCATTTT. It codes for CASSRPQGAEQPQHF.